The 21 T cell receptor beta chains in this list originate from one sample, sequenced in a study of blood T cell repertoires in COVID-19. The repertoire was sequenced with immunoSEQ multiplex PCR; TCRdb's copy has only in-frame clones and lacks some. This table holds around 250,000 clones, approximately 85% found once. The sample consisted of PBMCs or T cells enriched from blood (not recorded which). These receptors were obtained from a woman in her fifties or sixties who had recovered from COVID-19.

V and J are TRBV7-2 and TRBJ2-5, with D possibly matching TRBD1 (5 bases). The CDR3 sequence is 15 residues long. V lost 1 base and J lost 9, with 18 bases in between. Germline loops: CDR1 SGHTA, CDR2 FQGNSA. The CDR3 loop is CASSLVGAPAGAQYF. For the CDR3, the DNA is TGTGCCAGCAGCTTAGTAGGGGCCCCCGCTGGGGCCCAGTACTTC.

This clone was counted once. The rearrangement joins TRBV6-5 to TRBJ2-5; D is unresolved. The CDR3 is made up of 13 amino acids. From germline, CDR1 is MNHEY and CDR2 SVGAGI. V lost 4 bases, J lost 5 bases, and 11 bases lay in between. CDR3 sequence: CASSSPGGETQYF. The CDR3 DNA sequence: TGTGCCAGCAGTTCCCCAGGTGGGGAGACCCAGTACTTC.

The V call is TRBV7-9, the J call TRBJ1-1; D is possibly TRBD1 (5 bases). Between the trimmed V and J ends, which lost 4 bases and 8 bases, there was a span of 11 bases. CDR1 is SEHNR and CDR2 is FQNEAQ in the germline V gene (reference sequence). This CDR3 is built from 12 residues. DNA for the CDR3: TGTGCCAGCAGCTGGTCAGGGAAGGAAGCTTTCTTT. This codes for CASSWSGKEAFF. Variable domain in full (rest from reference TRBV7-9 and TRBJ1-1): DTGVSQNPRHKITKRGQNVTFRCDPISEHNRLYWYRQTLGQGPEFLTYFQNEAQLEKSRLLSDRFSAERPKGSFSTLEIQRTEQGDSAMYLCASSWSGKEAFFGQGTRLTVV.

The gene calls are TRBV3-1 (or the pseudogene TRBV3-2) and TRBJ1-5; TRBD1 matches at 7 bases. V was pared by 4 bases and J by 10 bases, with 13 bases of the junction left unmatched. Germline CDR1 and CDR2: LGHDT and YNNKEL (reference sequence). The CDR3 is made up of 15 amino acids. CDR3 residues: CASSPGTAITTPQHF. DNA of the CDR3: TGTGCCAGCAGCCCGGGGACAGCGATAACTACTCCCCAGCATTTT.

As to this clone: This same CDR3 is encoded by further DNA sequences in the sample. The chain uses TRBV27 and TRBJ1-1; 9 bases line up with TRBD1. This CDR3 has 13 residues. Germline V gives CDR1 MNHEY, CDR2 SMNVEV (reference sequence). V shed 6 bases and J 4 bases; nucleotides not matched to a gene: 3. The CDR3 sequence is CASRRQGGTEAFF. DNA of the CDR3: TGTGCCAGCAGACGACAGGGGGGCACTGAAGCTTTCTTT.

This clone has a single count. V and J are TRBV27 and TRBJ2-1, with 9 positions matching TRBD2. The CDR3 spans 15 residues. CDR1 and CDR2 (germline): MNHEY, SMNVEV (reference sequence). With V trimmed by 6 bases and J by 5 bases, 8 bases remained unmatched. CDR3 bases: TGTGCCAGCAGGCATAGCGGGGGATCCAACAATGAGCAGTTCTTC. Protein: CASRHSGGSNNEQFF.

The genes are TRBV28 and TRBJ2-1; D call uncertain. The CDR3 has 15 residues. The germline V gene has CDR1 MDHEN and CDR2 SYDVKM. V lost 2 bases to trimming and J lost 4 bases, with 12 bases between them. The CDR3 DNA follows: TGTGCCAGCAGTTTACCGCAGGTTAGTTACAATGAGCAGTTCTTC. This sequence encodes CASSLPQVSYNEQFF.

This chain connects TRBV6-5 to TRBJ2-5; 10 nucleotides agree with TRBD2. V shed 7 bases and J 5 bases; nucleotides not matched to a gene: 4. CDR1 and CDR2 (germline): MNHEY, SVGAGI. This CDR3 is 13 amino acids long. The CDR3 nucleotides are TGTGCCAGCAAAGCGGGAGGGGGGGAGACCCAGTACTTC. Translation: CASKAGGGETQYF.

The CDR3 DNA sequence: TGTGCCAGCAGCCCACTTTCGAACACTGAAGCTTTCTTT. This gives the protein CASSPLSNTEAFF. V is TRBV7-8 and J is TRBJ1-1; D is uncertain. Trimming pared 5 bases from V and 1 base from J, leaving 8 bases between. Germline values: CDR1 SGHVS, CDR2 FQNEAQ. CDR3 length: 13 residues.

The V and J genes are TRBV15 and TRBJ2-3; D uncertain. Germline V CDR1 and CDR2: LNHNV, YYDKDF (reference sequence). Trimming took off 5 bases at V and 4 bases at J, with 10 bases between the two ends. The CDR3 sequence is 13 residues long. The CDR3 protein is CATSPTPADTQYF. In nucleotides, the CDR3 is TGTGCCACCAGCCCCACCCCGGCAGATACGCAGTATTTT. Full variable domain (missing parts from reference TRBV15 and TRBJ2-3): DAMVIQNPRYQVTQFGKPVTLSCSQTLNHNVMYWYQQKSSQAPKLLFHYYDKDFNNEADTPDNFQSRRPNTSFCFLDIRSPGLGDTAMYLCATSPTPADTQYFGPGTRLTVL.

The chain recombines TRBV27 with TRBJ1-1; no clear D. Germline V gene data show CDR1 as MNHEY and CDR2 as SMNVEV (reference sequence). V was shortened by 8 bases and J by 5 bases, with 15 bases between the two germline ends. The CDR3 has 13 amino acids. For the CDR3, the DNA is TGTGCCAGCTCTAGGTATAGGGAGACTGAAGCTTTCTTT. The encoded protein is CASSRYRETEAFF.

This chain uses TRBV5-1 with TRBJ2-7, with D perhaps TRBD2 (6 bases). V was trimmed by 3 bases and J by 5 bases, leaving 24 bases between them. Germline V gives CDR1 SGHRS, CDR2 YFSETQ. This CDR3 spans 17 amino acids. The CDR3 sequence: CASSSDGTLRRGDEQYF. The CDR3 DNA is TGCGCCAGCAGCTCTGACGGGACTCTCCGTAGGGGCGACGAGCAGTACTTC.

This chain uses TRBV2 with TRBJ2-1; D is possibly TRBD1 (6 bases). CDR3 size: 13 residues. The germline CDR1 and CDR2 sequences are SNHLY and FYNNEI. V lost 5 bases and J lost 7, with 12 bases in between. The DNA for the CDR3 is TGTGCCAGCAGTAGGGTCAGGGGAAATGAGCAGTTCTTC. Amino acids: CASSRVRGNEQFF.

This rearrangement joins TRBV7-2 to TRBJ2-7, with D maybe TRBD2 (5 bases). Trimming took 8 bases from V and 2 from J, leaving 16 bases between them. Germline V gene sequence: CDR1 SGHTA, CDR2 FQGNSA. The CDR3 runs 14 residues. The CDR3 is CASAPSGTAYEQYF. The CDR3 coding sequence is TGTGCCAGCGCTCCGAGCGGCACTGCCTACGAGCAGTACTTC.

The chain recombines TRBV2 with TRBJ2-3; the D is unclear. The CDR3 contains 13 residues. Germline CDR1 reads SNHLY; CDR2 reads FYNNEI. Trimming left V 1 base short and J 6 bases short, with 8 bases between. CDR3 in amino acids: CASSEDLGDTQYF. In DNA, the CDR3 is TGTGCCAGCAGTGAAGACCTCGGGGATACGCAGTATTTT.

This rearrangement joins TRBV7-9 to TRBJ1-1; 7 nucleotides match TRBD1. Trimming removed 1 base from V and 0 bases from J; junction bases left unmatched: 8. This CDR3 comprises 17 residues. Germline values: CDR1 SEHNR, CDR2 FQNEAQ (reference sequence). Here the CDR3 reads CASSLGGTDVMNTEAFF. In nucleotides, the CDR3 is TGTGCCAGCAGCTTAGGCGGGACAGATGTCATGAACACTGAAGCTTTCTTT.

The V gene is TRBV19, the J gene TRBJ2-7; 11 nucleotides match TRBD1. This CDR3 region has 14 residues. Germline loops: CDR1 LNHDA, CDR2 SQIVND (reference sequence). The V segment lost 7 bases and the J segment 7 bases; nucleotides outside the gene matches: 9. The CDR3 loop is CASNPGQGVREQYF. The CDR3 DNA reads TGTGCCAGTAACCCGGGACAGGGGGTTAGGGAGCAGTACTTC. Filled out from reference TRBV19 and TRBJ2-7, the complete variable domain reads DGGITQSPKYLFRKEGQNVTLSCEQNLNHDAMYWYRQDPGQGLRLIYYSQIVNDFQKGDIAEGYSVSREKKESFPLTVTSAQKNPTAFYLCASNPGQGVREQYFGPGTRLTVT.

The chain uses TRBV27 and TRBJ2-3; no firm D call. Germline V gene lookup returns CDR1 MNHEY and CDR2 SMNVEV (reference sequence). V lost 4 bases, J lost 0 bases, and 11 bases lay in between. The CDR3 is 15 amino acids. CDR3 DNA sequence: TGTGCCAGCAGTTCGGGTCTAACTAGCACAGATACGCAGTATTTT. This sequence encodes CASSSGLTSTDTQYF.

This clone was seen a few times. The V gene is TRBV28, the J gene TRBJ2-2, with 12 bases identical to TRBD2. Germline assignment: CDR1 MDHEN and CDR2 SYDVKM. The CDR3 length is 20 residues. J lost 0 bases, V lost 4 bases, and 12 bases had no gene match. CDR3 region: CASSSLGGTSGRTNTGELFF. The DNA for the CDR3 is TGTGCCAGCAGTTCCTTGGGGGGAACTAGCGGGAGGACGAACACCGGGGAGCTGTTTTTT.

This chain uses TRBV7-8 with TRBJ1-2, with D uncertain. The CDR3 extends over 15 amino acids. The germline V gene encodes CDR1 SGHVS and CDR2 FQNEAQ. Trimming took 5 bases from V and 5 from J, leaving 18 bases between them. CDR3 region: CASSGDGESGYGYTF. The CDR3, as DNA: TGTGCCAGCAGCGGAGATGGGGAGTCTGGATATGGCTACACCTTC.

On this clone: One end of the junction does not line up with germline, which may come from a read error. The V gene is TRBV19, the J gene TRBJ1-1; D is possibly TRBD1 (5 bases). Germline CDR1 is LNHDA and CDR2 is SQIVND (reference sequence). The CDR3 runs to 14 residues. The CDR3 DNA reads as TGTGCCAGTAGTATTGGGTCAGGGAACGCTGAAGCTTTCTTT. It encodes CASSIGSGNAEAFF.